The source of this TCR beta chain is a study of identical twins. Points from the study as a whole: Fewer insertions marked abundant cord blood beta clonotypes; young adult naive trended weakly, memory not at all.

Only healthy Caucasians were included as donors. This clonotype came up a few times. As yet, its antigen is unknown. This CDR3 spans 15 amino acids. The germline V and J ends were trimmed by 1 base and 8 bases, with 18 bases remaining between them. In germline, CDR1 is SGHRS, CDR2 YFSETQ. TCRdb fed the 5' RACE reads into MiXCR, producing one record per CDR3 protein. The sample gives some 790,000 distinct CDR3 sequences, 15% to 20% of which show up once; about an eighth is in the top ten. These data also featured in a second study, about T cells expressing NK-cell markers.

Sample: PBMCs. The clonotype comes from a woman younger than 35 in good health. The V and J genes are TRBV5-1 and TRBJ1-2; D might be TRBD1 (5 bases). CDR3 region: CASSLPLMSGNGYTF. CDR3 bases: TGCGCCAGCAGCTTGCCCCTAATGTCAGGGAACGGCTACACCTTC.